This T cell receptor (beta chain) was sequenced for a study of vaccination and CD4 T cells after COVID-19 (dated 2022 in TCRdb). Context from the whole study: Convalescent patients had a positive SARS-CoV-2 result on nasal swab PCR, and of these patients, nine had mild disease and one had severe disease. The convalescent cohort included six males and four females, with two Hispanic individuals, seven Caucasians, two Asians and one multiracial person. Each participant got two doses of either the Pfizer-BioNTech BNT162b2 vaccine (n=8) or the Moderna mRNA-1273 vaccine (n=2). Post-COVID blood samples from convalescent patients were collected a median of around 100 days after diagnosis, with a range of 35 to 161 days. Post-vaccine blood samples were obtained a median of approximately 74 days after the second vaccine dose, with a range of roughly 12 to 250 days. The cultures were stimulated with overlapping spike peptide pools from SARS-CoV-2 and from the common cold coronaviruses HCoV-NL63, HCoV-OC43 and HCoV-229E. In control cultures, a CEFX viral epitope pool was used as positive control, an HIV-1 Nef peptide pool was used as negative control, or no peptide was added. In roughly 11 COVID-19 convalescent patients and a handful of infection-naive healthy vaccine recipients, the spike-specific CD4+ TCR repertoire before mRNA vaccination was compared with the repertoire after mRNA vaccination.

Taken with the paper, the label for treatment or condition translates to: approximately nine-day PBMC culture with coronavirus spike peptide pools or control peptides (ViraFEST assay). The ViraFEST assay was used in the study, in which antigen-specific T cells were expanded with peptide pools and expanded clonotypes were subsequently identified by TCR sequencing. The positive SARS-CoV-2 PCR tests of the convalescent patients were dated from March to December 2020, before the Alpha, Beta and Delta variants emerged in the United States. Each well held around 2.1 million PBMCs cultured with roughly 9.2 ug/ml peptide pools in IMDM containing 5% human AB serum and 10 IU/ml IL-2. On days 3 and 7, half of the culture medium was replaced with fresh IL-2-containing medium. After 10 days of culture, CD4+ T cells were isolated by negative selection with the EasySep CD4+ T cell isolation kit. Ficoll-Paque Plus gradient centrifugation was used to isolate PBMCs from whole blood, and the isolated PBMCs were then either used fresh or cryopreserved at -140C. Triplicate wells were generally used for each culture condition.

The paper as a whole reports these results and caveats: Although the median number of SARS-CoV-2-reactive clonotypes went up from roughly 20 after infection to about 38 after vaccination, the increase was not significant. Of the vaccine-specific clones in convalescent patients, 304 of 307, or nearly all, reacted only to SARS-CoV-2 spike and did not cross-react with common cold coronaviruses. Relatively few convalescent patients were included in the study, and early timepoints after natural infection were not analyzed. In convalescent patients, a median around 89% of post-vaccine SARS-CoV-2-reactive clones were detected only after vaccination, suggesting vaccine-specific priming.

With regard to this clonotype: Its antigen remains undetermined. There are no base qualities to consult, and no much larger clone falls within one base.

Library preparation used PCR. DNA from cultured CD4+ T cells underwent TCR sequencing with the Oncomine TCR Beta short-read assay at the Johns Hopkins FTIC core. The QIAamp micro DNA kit was used to extract genomic DNA from the cultured CD4+ T cells. Oncomine TCR Beta libraries from cultured CD4+ T cells were pooled using unique dual indexes and sequenced on an Illumina iSeq 100. In the source study's methods: Non-productive sequences were removed, and CDR3s not starting with C, not ending with F or W, or shorter than 7 amino acids were discarded. Antigen-specific clonotypes were identified with the MANAFEST web application by comparing peptide-stimulated wells with reference and other culture wells. To be called positive, a clone needed an FDR below 0.05, an odds ratio above 5, and a productive frequency above 0.1% in at least two of three replicate wells. Clonotypes that were significantly expanded in both SARS-CoV-2 spike wells and at least one common cold coronavirus spike condition were defined as cross-reactive. Similarity between CDR3 sequences was evaluated in R version 3.6.1 using Levenshtein distances (stringdist) and unrooted phylogenetic trees (ape). TCRdb reanalyzed the raw reads on its own, using fastp at Q25 for trimming and MiXCR for clone calling, and kept in-frame beta chains. Each entry is one CDR3 protein sequence, shown with its most common DNA and genes. TCRdb's processing, not the study's, gives the V and J calls here. The sample contains 12,000 to 15,000 distinct CDR3 sequences, about 48% of them found a single time. The top ten clones comprise 9.5% to 13% of the sample.

V is clipped by 4 bases and J by 2 bases, and the sequence between their germline boundaries is 12 bases long. The CDR3 measures 15 amino acids from cysteine to phenylalanine. The read is trimmed to its CDR3 DNA, 45 bases read in frame from base 1. The germline V gene encodes CDR1 SGHTA and CDR2 FQGNSA. Recombination joined TRBV7-2 with TRBJ1-5; a weak D assignment points to TRBD1 (6 bases agree). The sequence came from a human donor who had recovered from COVID-19. Sequences were derived from CD4+ T cells from blood, cultured in vitro, sampled before SARS-CoV-2 vaccination. This receptor carries the CDR3 CASSSQGQGNQPQHF. The DNA sequence is TGTGCCAGCAGCTCCCAGGGGCAGGGCAATCAGCCCCAGCATTTT. The CDR3 plus the reference TRBV7-2 and TRBJ1-5 genes for the other parts give the full variable domain: GAGVSQSPSNKVTEKGKDVELRCDPISGHTALYWYRQSLGQGLEFLIYFQGNSAPDKSGLPSDRFSAERTGGSVSTLTIQRTQQEDSAVYLCASSSQGQGNQPQHFGDGTRLSIL.